A selection of T cell receptor beta chains follows, all from one sample in a study of cytomegalovirus exposure and HLA in healthy donors. The method was immunoSEQ multiplex PCR; TCRdb's version includes in-frame clones alone and lacks a portion of them. The sample includes over 150,000 clones, approximately 78% of them seen just once. The sequenced sample consisted of PBMCs. The receptor set was obtained from a woman aged 25 to 39 in good health and CMV-seropositive. Each CDR3 is given with its conserved first and last residue. D genes are given only for firm matches. Size is stated for part of the rows, as once, few or many counts, or as a class when the clone is expanded.

J gene: TRBJ1-1; D gene: TRBD1; clone size: .; V gene: TRBV6-4; CDR3 protein: CASSNTGGTEAFF; CDR3 DNA: TGTGCCAGCAGCAACACAGGGGGGACTGAAGCTTTCTTT
J gene: TRBJ1-2; D gene: .; clone size: .; V gene: TRBV21-1; CDR3 protein: CASSKGGGGIYGYTF; CDR3 DNA: TGTGCCAGCAGCAAAGGGGGAGGGGGGATATATGGCTACACCTTC
J gene: TRBJ2-3; D gene: TRBD1; clone size: .; V gene: TRBV9; CDR3 protein: CASSTRTRGQGLDTQYF; CDR3 DNA: TGTGCCAGCAGCACCCGAACCAGGGGACAGGGGTTAGATACGCAGTATTTT
J gene: TRBJ1-2; D gene: TRBD1; clone size: once; V gene: TRBV5-1; CDR3 protein: CASSLASGQGYGYTF; CDR3 DNA: TGCGCCAGCAGCTTGGCCTCTGGACAGGGTTATGGCTACACCTTC
J gene: TRBJ2-3; D gene: .; clone size: .; V gene: TRBV5-1; CDR3 protein: CASSLNRVGTDTQYF; CDR3 DNA: TGCGCCAGCAGCTTAAACAGGGTGGGCACAGATACGCAGTATTTT
J gene: TRBJ2-7; D gene: TRBD1; clone size: .; V gene: TRBV27; CDR3 protein: CASSLRQGLTYEQYF; CDR3 DNA: TGTGCCAGCAGTTTACGACAGGGGCTGACCTACGAGCAGTACTTC
J gene: TRBJ2-4; D gene: TRBD1; clone size: .; V gene: TRBV5-4; CDR3 protein: CASSPGQGNWNIQYF; CDR3 DNA: TGTGCCAGCAGCCCAGGACAGGGGAATTGGAACATTCAGTACTTC
J gene: TRBJ2-3; D gene: TRBD1; clone size: .; V gene: TRBV11-2; CDR3 protein: CASSSPRTGGFADTQYF; CDR3 DNA: TGTGCCAGCAGCTCACCGAGGACAGGGGGCTTCGCAGATACGCAGTATTTT
J gene: TRBJ2-7; D gene: .; clone size: .; V gene: TRBV4-3; CDR3 protein: CASSQNWDLIYEQYF; CDR3 DNA: TGCGCCAGCAGCCAGAACTGGGACTTGATTTACGAGCAGTACTTC
J gene: TRBJ2-2; D gene: TRBD1; clone size: .; V gene: TRBV5-1; CDR3 protein: CASSSSDRGAGELFF; CDR3 DNA: TGCGCCAGCAGCTCGTCGGACAGGGGTGCCGGGGAGCTGTTTTTT
J gene: TRBJ1-5; D gene: TRBD1; clone size: .; V gene: TRBV19; CDR3 protein: CANSIRLRTGVMLDQPQHF; CDR3 DNA: TGTGCCAATAGTATTAGGTTGAGGACAGGGGTGATGTTGGATCAGCCCCAGCATTTT
J gene: TRBJ2-2; D gene: .; clone size: .; V gene: TRBV5-6; CDR3 protein: CASSLGGRGTGELFF; CDR3 DNA: TGTGCCAGCAGCTTGGGTGGGAGAGGCACCGGGGAGCTGTTTTTT
J gene: TRBJ2-3; D gene: .; clone size: .; V gene: TRBV14; CDR3 protein: CASSQGRDTQYF; CDR3 DNA: TGTGCCAGCAGCCAAGGGCGGGATACGCAGTATTTT
J gene: TRBJ2-5; D gene: .; clone size: .; V gene: TRBV7-2; CDR3 protein: CASSLGLGSPARETQYF; CDR3 DNA: TGTGCCAGCAGCTTAGGTCTCGGGAGTCCTGCTAGAGAGACCCAGTACTTC
J gene: TRBJ2-1; D gene: TRBD2; clone size: .; V gene: TRBV6-4; CDR3 protein: CANKPGLDGNEQFF; CDR3 DNA: TGTGCCAACAAACCAGGACTAGATGGCAATGAGCAGTTCTTC
J gene: TRBJ1-2; D gene: .; clone size: few; V gene: TRBV19; CDR3 protein: CASSIEPANYGYTF; CDR3 DNA: TGTGCCAGTAGTATAGAACCAGCTAACTATGGCTACACCTTC
J gene: TRBJ2-2; D gene: .; clone size: once; V gene: TRBV19; CDR3 protein: CASSMEGGLNTGELFF; CDR3 DNA: TGTGCCAGTAGTATGGAGGGGGGGCTGAACACCGGGGAGCTGTTTTTT
J gene: TRBJ2-5; D gene: TRBD2; clone size: .; V gene: TRBV19; CDR3 protein: CASSIEAGLAGLQETQYF; CDR3 DNA: TGTGCCAGTAGTATAGAGGCCGGTCTAGCGGGGTTGCAAGAGACCCAGTACTTC
J gene: TRBJ2-3; D gene: TRBD1; clone size: .; V gene: TRBV14; CDR3 protein: CASSQERNGTGRDTQYF; CDR3 DNA: TGTGCCAGCAGCCAAGAGCGGAACGGGACAGGTCGGGATACGCAGTATTTT
J gene: TRBJ2-7; D gene: TRBD1; clone size: .; V gene: TRBV5-1; CDR3 protein: CASSSGTGTYEQYF; CDR3 DNA: TGCGCCAGCAGCTCCGGGACAGGGACCTACGAGCAGTACTTC